The 14 T cell receptor beta chains listed next were all sequenced from one sample in a study of metastatic and nonmetastatic thyroid tumors (dated by TCRdb to the early 2020s). None of the patients had been given any treatment before thyroid surgery. Libraries were constructed by PCR. Sequencing was carried out with an Illumina HiSeq 4000. TCRdb reran the public reads through fastp at Q25 and MiXCR, keeping productive beta chains. The sample table shows around 29,000 clones, and less than 30% are seen once. The ten largest clones take up approximately 14% of the sample. The specimen sequenced was blood. The receptors shown here come from a female donor with papillary thyroid cancer or a benign thyroid nodule (not recorded which). Some clones in this sample may be carry-over from other donors' samples.

The chain carries TRBV2 and TRBJ1-3; D might be TRBD1 (5 bases). Germline V gene data show CDR1 as SNHLY and CDR2 as FYNNEI. V lost 7 bases, J lost 0 bases, and 10 bases lay in between. The CDR3 extends over 14 amino acids. This CDR3 reads CASIRGSSGNTIYF. DNA of the CDR3: TGTGCCAGCATCCGGGGCAGCTCTGGAAACACCATATATTTT.

This clone was seen many times. The chain joins TRBV13 to TRBJ2-3; 7 nucleotides match TRBD2. Germline lookup yields CDR1 PRHDT and CDR2 FYEKMQ (reference sequence). After removal of 6 bases from V and 0 bases from J, the junction contained 3 bases not matched to a gene. This CDR3 is 14 amino acids long. CDR3: CASRDSGSTDTQYF. The CDR3 DNA reads as TGTGCCAGCAGGGATAGCGGGAGCACAGATACGCAGTATTTT.

This clone was seen only a few times. Germline and junction disagree at one end, which may indicate a read error. This chain uses TRBV10-3 with TRBJ2-3; TRBD2 might be the D (6 bases). This CDR3 is built from 15 residues. Germline CDR1 is ENHRY and CDR2 is SYGVKD. CDR3 protein: CAISVRTGDGDTQYF. The CDR3 nucleotides are TGTGCCATCAGTGTTAGGACGGGGGATGGAGATACGCAATATTTT.

There are many counts of this clone. CDR3 DNA sequence: TGTGCCAGCAGCTTAGAATGGGGAGGGGGCTACGAGCAGTACTTC. Translating it yields CASSLEWGGGYEQYF. The chain recombines TRBV7-2 with TRBJ2-7, with D possibly TRBD2 on 7 matching bases. Deletions cut 1 base from V and 3 bases from J, with 13 bases between. Germline lookup yields CDR1 SGHTA and CDR2 FQGNSA. The CDR3 contains 15 residues. The whole variable domain, filled in from reference TRBV7-2 and TRBJ2-7, reads GAGVSQSPSNKVTEKGKDVELRCDPISGHTALYWYRQSLGQGLEFLIYFQGNSAPDKSGLPSDRFSAERTGGSVSTLTIQRTQQEDSAVYLCASSLEWGGGYEQYFGPGTRLTVT.

This clone has only a few counts. The chain carries TRBV19 and TRBJ1-5, with D possibly TRBD1 on 5 matching bases. The V gene lost 4 bases and the J gene lost 1 base, with 14 bases spanning the gap. CDR1 and CDR2 (germline): LNHDA, SQIVND (reference sequence). The length of the CDR3 is 16 residues. The CDR3 DNA sequence: TGTGCCAGTAGTAGGGGGAATTTGGGGAGCAATCAGCCCCAGCATTTT. Translating gives CASSRGNLGSNQPQHF.

This clone was seen only a few times. This chain links TRBV28 with TRBJ1-1; D might be TRBD1 (5 bases). Deletions cut 6 bases from V and 2 bases from J, with 10 bases between. This CDR3 comprises 13 residues. Germline V gene data show CDR1 as MDHEN and CDR2 as SYDVKM. CDR3 sequence reads: CASRGGYNTEAFF. DNA of the CDR3: TGTGCCAGCAGGGGGGGGTACAACACTGAAGCTTTCTTT.

The chain carries TRBV12-3 or TRBV12-4 and TRBJ2-5; D remains ambiguous. The V gene lost 2 bases and the J gene lost 3 bases, with 7 bases spanning the gap. There are 13 residues in the CDR3. DNA for the CDR3: TGTGCCAGCAGTTTAAGTAGGAAAGAGACCCAGTACTTC. The encoded protein is CASSLSRKETQYF.

This clone was picked up one time. The chain is built from TRBV9 and TRBJ2-7, with unresolved D. This CDR3 is built from 14 residues. With 0 bases removed from V and 3 bases from J, the gap between germline ends came to 10 bases. Germline CDR1 and CDR2: SGDLS and YYNGEE. CDR3 DNA sequence: TGTGCCAGCAGCGTAGAACCCGGCGGCTACGAGCAGTACTTC. Translation gives CASSVEPGGYEQYF.

This clone appeared many times. CDR3 DNA: TGTGCCAGCAGCGTTGAGGGACAGACCGAGCAGTACTTC. It encodes CASSVEGQTEQYF. The chain has TRBV9 and TRBJ2-7; 7 positions agree with TRBD1. Germline-derived CDR1 and CDR2 are SGDLS and YYNGEE. The ends lost 2 bases at V and 6 bases at J; junction bases unmatched: 5. The CDR3 is made up of 13 amino acids.

This clone was counted between two and nine times. The V and J genes are TRBV6-2 or TRBV6-3 and TRBJ2-7, with 7 bases identical to TRBD1. Germline V CDR1 and CDR2: MNHEY, SVGEGT. The V gene end was trimmed by 2 bases and the J gene end by 3 bases; junction bases not matched to a gene: 10. The CDR3 has 16 amino acids. The CDR3 protein is CASSYTGTVGGYEQYF. Written as DNA, the CDR3 is TGTGCCAGCAGTTACACTGGGACAGTAGGTGGCTACGAGCAGTACTTC.

A few counts support this clone. It is likely a read error, because the conserved phenylalanine at the end of the CDR3 is missing. The rearrangement links TRBV28 to TRBJ1-1, with TRBD1 matching 9 bases. CDR1 is MDHEN, CDR2 SYDVKM, per germline. The CDR3 has 15 residues. CDR3 bases: TGTGCCATCAGTCCCGACAGGGGGGTTAAGACTGAAGCTTTCCTT. It encodes CAISPDRGVKTEAFL.

This rearrangement joins TRBV30 to TRBJ2-1; 11 nucleotides line up with TRBD2. Germline CDR1 is GTSNPN and CDR2 is SVGIG (reference sequence). This CDR3 has 14 amino acids. Trimming at V came to 2 bases and at J to 8 bases, leaving 5 bases not matched to a gene. The CDR3 DNA is TGTGCCTGGAGTTCGACTAGCGGGACGGATGAGCAGTTCTTC. The encoded protein is CAWSSTSGTDEQFF.

The V call is TRBV4-1, the J call TRBJ2-3; 8 nucleotides line up with TRBD2. In germline, CDR1 is MGHRA, CDR2 YSYEKL. With 4 bases clipped from V and 0 bases from J, the junction kept 9 bases outside the gene matches. The CDR3 length is 17 residues. DNA of the CDR3: TGCGCCAGCAGCCGCCCGAAACTAGCGGCTAGCACAGATACGCAGTATTTT. Protein product: CASSRPKLAASTDTQYF.

This clone was detected many times. V usage is TRBV5-1 and J usage is TRBJ1-6, with TRBD1 as a possible D gene (5 bases). The CDR3 loop spans 14 amino acids. V was clipped by 2 bases and J by 7 bases, with 10 bases between them. Germline V lookup: CDR1 SGHRS, CDR2 YFSETQ. The chain's CDR3 is CASSFGTGNSPLHF. The DNA of the CDR3 is TGCGCCAGCAGCTTCGGGACTGGAAATTCACCCCTCCACTTT.